These T cell receptor beta chains were read from a single sample in a study of blood T cell repertoires in COVID-19. Sequencing was performed with immunoSEQ multiplex PCR; in TCRdb, only in-frame clones are kept and a portion is missing. The sample has tens of thousands of clones; 70% to 80% are singletons. Sequenced input: peripheral blood. These receptor sequences come from a man between 65 and 80 years old with COVID-19, enrolled during active disease. Both conserved end residues are part of each CDR3. The order of the fields is J gene, V gene, D gene, CDR3 length, clone size, CDR3 DNA, CDR3 protein. A D gene is named only where the DNA matches it firmly. Size values are once, few and many counts, or a class for expanded clones, and some rows have none.

j_call: TRBJ1-3; v_call: TRBV3-1/TRBV3-2; d_call: .; cdr3_length: 17; clone_size: .; cdr3_nt: TGTGCCAGCAGCCAAGCACGGGTATTAGGCTCTGGAAACACCATATATTTT; cdr3_aa: CASSQARVLGSGNTIYF
j_call: TRBJ2-1; v_call: TRBV9; d_call: TRBD2; cdr3_length: 19; clone_size: .; cdr3_nt: TGTGCCAGCAGCGTAGGAGGTAGCGGGGGACCCAGCTCCTACAATGAGCAGTTCTTC; cdr3_aa: CASSVGGSGGPSSYNEQFF
j_call: TRBJ2-1; v_call: TRBV9; d_call: TRBD1; cdr3_length: 15; clone_size: .; cdr3_nt: TGTGCCAGCAGCGTAGAGGGACAGGGGGCCAATGAGCAGTTCTTC; cdr3_aa: CASSVEGQGANEQFF
j_call: TRBJ1-1; v_call: TRBV2; d_call: .; cdr3_length: 14; clone_size: few; cdr3_nt: TGTGCCAGCAGCCACGGGGGGGTCGACACTGAAGCTTTCTTT; cdr3_aa: CASSHGGVDTEAFF
j_call: TRBJ1-1; v_call: TRBV5-1; d_call: TRBD1; cdr3_length: 13; clone_size: .; cdr3_nt: TGCGCCAGCAGCTTGACAGGGGCGGGTGAAGCTTTCTTT; cdr3_aa: CASSLTGAGEAFF
j_call: TRBJ2-7; v_call: TRBV6-1; d_call: TRBD2; cdr3_length: 14; clone_size: .; cdr3_nt: TGTGCCAGCAGTGATAGCGGGAGGTCCTACGAGCAGTACTTC; cdr3_aa: CASSDSGRSYEQYF
j_call: TRBJ1-2; v_call: TRBV7-2; d_call: TRBD1; cdr3_length: 15; clone_size: .; cdr3_nt: TGTGCCAGCAGCGCCCAGGGACAGGGGGGGCTTGGCTACACCTTC; cdr3_aa: CASSAQGQGGLGYTF
j_call: TRBJ1-1; v_call: TRBV25-1; d_call: .; cdr3_length: 12; clone_size: .; cdr3_nt: TGTGCCAGTGCTTCCCCGGGCACTGAAGCTTTCTTT; cdr3_aa: CASASPGTEAFF
j_call: TRBJ2-5; v_call: TRBV9; d_call: .; cdr3_length: 15; clone_size: .; cdr3_nt: TGTGCCAGCAGCGTCAGCGGGCAGCCCGAGGAGACCCAGTACTTC; cdr3_aa: CASSVSGQPEETQYF
j_call: TRBJ2-1; v_call: TRBV7-2; d_call: .; cdr3_length: 15; clone_size: few; cdr3_nt: TGTGCCAGCAGCTTAGTCGAGGGAGTGGTAAATGAGCAGTTCTTC; cdr3_aa: CASSLVEGVVNEQFF
j_call: TRBJ1-4; v_call: TRBV24-1; d_call: .; cdr3_length: 14; clone_size: .; cdr3_nt: TGTGCCACCAGTGACGGGTCCGGGGGTGAAAAACTGTTTTTT; cdr3_aa: CATSDGSGGEKLFF
j_call: TRBJ2-1; v_call: TRBV7-2; d_call: .; cdr3_length: 13; clone_size: few; cdr3_nt: TGTGCCAGCAGCTTAGGCAGGGTGGTTGAGCAGTTCTTC; cdr3_aa: CASSLGRVVEQFF
j_call: TRBJ1-5; v_call: TRBV7-2; d_call: TRBD1; cdr3_length: 15; clone_size: .; cdr3_nt: TGTGCCAGCAGCGCATGGACAGGGAACAATCAGCCCCAGCATTTT; cdr3_aa: CASSAWTGNNQPQHF
j_call: TRBJ2-7; v_call: TRBV3-1/TRBV3-2; d_call: TRBD2; cdr3_length: 19; clone_size: .; cdr3_nt: TGTGCCAGCAGCCAAGATGAGGCGGGGGAGACTAGCGGGAGATGCGAGCAGTACTTC; cdr3_aa: CASSQDEAGETSGRCEQYF
j_call: TRBJ2-7; v_call: TRBV5-5; d_call: .; cdr3_length: 14; clone_size: .; cdr3_nt: TGTGCCAGCAGCTTGGTGATAGGAGATTACGAGCAGTACTTC; cdr3_aa: CASSLVIGDYEQYF
j_call: TRBJ2-2; v_call: TRBV7-2; d_call: TRBD1; cdr3_length: 15; clone_size: .; cdr3_nt: TGTGCCAGCAGCCAAAGACAGGGGGCGGTCGGGGAGCTGTTTTTT; cdr3_aa: CASSQRQGAVGELFF
j_call: TRBJ2-1; v_call: TRBV14; d_call: TRBD2; cdr3_length: 16; clone_size: .; cdr3_nt: TGTGCCAGCAGCCAAGGGGTGACTAGCGGGAGGAATGAGCAGTTCTTC; cdr3_aa: CASSQGVTSGRNEQFF
j_call: TRBJ1-1; v_call: TRBV27; d_call: TRBD1; cdr3_length: 14; clone_size: few; cdr3_nt: TGTGCCAGCAGTAGGGACAGGGAGAACACTGAAGCTTTCTTT; cdr3_aa: CASSRDRENTEAFF
j_call: TRBJ2-3; v_call: TRBV7-2; d_call: .; cdr3_length: 13; clone_size: .; cdr3_nt: TGTGCCAGCAGCTTAGCTGTAACAGATACGCAGTATTTT; cdr3_aa: CASSLAVTDTQYF
j_call: TRBJ2-7; v_call: TRBV18; d_call: .; cdr3_length: 14; clone_size: .; cdr3_nt: TGTGCCAGCTGGACAGAACAGACCTCCTACGAGCAGTACTTC; cdr3_aa: CASWTEQTSYEQYF
j_call: TRBJ1-1; v_call: TRBV27; d_call: .; cdr3_length: 13; clone_size: .; cdr3_nt: TGTGCCAGCAAGGAACAGATGAACACTGAAGCTTTCTTT; cdr3_aa: CASKEQMNTEAFF
j_call: TRBJ1-1; v_call: TRBV19; d_call: .; cdr3_length: 14; clone_size: once; cdr3_nt: TGTGCCAGTACTTCCCACAGGGAGAGCACTGAAGCTTTCTTT; cdr3_aa: CASTSHRESTEAFF
j_call: TRBJ2-3; v_call: TRBV5-4; d_call: TRBD2; cdr3_length: 15; clone_size: .; cdr3_nt: TGTGCCAGCAGCGCGGTTAGCGGGAGCGCAGATACGCAGTATTTT; cdr3_aa: CASSAVSGSADTQYF
j_call: TRBJ2-5; v_call: TRBV5-6; d_call: .; cdr3_length: 14; clone_size: .; cdr3_nt: TGTGCCAGCAGCCCTGCAGGGGTGGTAGAGACCCAGTACTTC; cdr3_aa: CASSPAGVVETQYF
j_call: TRBJ2-7; v_call: TRBV4-3; d_call: TRBD2; cdr3_length: 17; clone_size: .; cdr3_nt: TGCGCCAGCAGCTATGTGACTAGCGGGAGGGACGGCTACGAGCAGTACTTC; cdr3_aa: CASSYVTSGRDGYEQYF